The rows below give T cell receptor beta chains drawn from one sample of a study of blood T cell repertoires in COVID-19. Profiling relied on immunoSEQ multiplex PCR, and the TCRdb table lists in-frame clones only, not all of them. The table shows about 270,000 clones, with roughly 89% occurring only once. The specimen sequenced was PBMCs or T cells enriched from blood (not recorded which). These receptors were taken from a woman in her fifties or sixties who had recovered from COVID-19. Both conserved end residues are part of each CDR3. A D gene is named only where the DNA matches it firmly. Only part of the rows carry a size: once, few, many, or a class if the clone is expanded.

V: TRBV5-8
size: .
J: TRBJ2-7
D: .
DNA: TGTGCCAGCAGCTCGAAGGGACTCCCCTACACCTACGAGCAGTACTTC
CDR3: CASSSKGLPYTYEQYF

V: TRBV28
size: .
J: TRBJ2-7
D: .
DNA: TGTGCCAGCAGCTACCGGCAGGCCTACGAGCAGTACTTC
CDR3: CASSYRQAYEQYF

V: TRBV28
size: once
J: TRBJ2-7
D: .
DNA: TGTGCCAGCAGGTCCTATTACGAGCAGTACTTC
CDR3: CASRSYYEQYF

V: TRBV2
size: .
J: TRBJ1-1
D: .
DNA: TGTGCCAGCAGATCCGGGTTGAACACTGAAGCTTTCTTT
CDR3: CASRSGLNTEAFF

V: TRBV7-2
size: .
J: TRBJ1-1
D: .
DNA: TGTGCCAGCAGCTTAGCCGGTTATACGGGAGCTTTCTTT
CDR3: CASSLAGYTGAFF

V: TRBV28
size: .
J: TRBJ2-2
D: .
DNA: TGTGCCAGCAACAACCCCGGGTCGAGCCCCGGGGAGCTGTTTTTT
CDR3: CASNNPGSSPGELFF

V: TRBV10-1
size: .
J: TRBJ2-3
D: .
DNA: TGCGCCAGCAGTGAGTCAGGGGGACTACTCACAGATACGCAGTATTTT
CDR3: CASSESGGLLTDTQYF

V: TRBV9
size: .
J: TRBJ2-5
D: .
DNA: TGTGCCAGCAGTCCGCCGACCTCAGGGATCCGGGAGACCCAGTACTTC
CDR3: CASSPPTSGIRETQYF

V: TRBV5-8
size: .
J: TRBJ2-3
D: TRBD2
DNA: TGTGCCAGCAGCCACCGAGCGGGAGGGGATACGCAGTATTTT
CDR3: CASSHRAGGDTQYF

V: TRBV11-2
size: .
J: TRBJ2-2
D: TRBD2
DNA: TGTGCCAGCAGCCGTAGCGGGGGGGTATCCGGGGAGCTGTTTTTT
CDR3: CASSRSGGVSGELFF

V: TRBV5-5
size: .
J: TRBJ2-2
D: .
DNA: TGTGCCAGCAGCTTGCAGGGGAACACCGGGGAGCTGTTTTTT
CDR3: CASSLQGNTGELFF

V: TRBV4-1
size: .
J: TRBJ2-7
D: .
DNA: TGCGCCAGCAGCCAAGAAACAGCAGGGCTTATCAACGAGCAGTACTTC
CDR3: CASSQETAGLINEQYF

V: TRBV28
size: few
J: TRBJ1-2
D: .
DNA: TGTGCCAGCAGCCTCGGGACTCCAACCTATGGCTACACCTTC
CDR3: CASSLGTPTYGYTF

V: TRBV4-1
size: once
J: TRBJ2-1
D: .
DNA: TGCGCCAGCAGCCAGGCACAGGGTGTCAATGAGCAGTTCTTC
CDR3: CASSQAQGVNEQFF

V: TRBV2
size: .
J: TRBJ2-1
D: .
DNA: TGTGCCAGCAGTGTGGGGCTATACTCGAATGAGCAGTTCTTC
CDR3: CASSVGLYSNEQFF

V: TRBV13
size: .
J: TRBJ2-7
D: TRBD1
DNA: TGTGCCAGCAGCTTACGGGACAGGACCTACGAGCAGTACTTC
CDR3: CASSLRDRTYEQYF